A selection of T cell receptor beta chains follows, all from one sample in a study of cytomegalovirus exposure and HLA in healthy donors. Repertoires were generated with immunoSEQ multiplex PCR, while TCRdb's copy carries only in-frame clones and drops some. The table has 200,000 or so clones, approximately 88% seen once; the top ten hold roughly 0.75%. Input material: PBMCs. These receptors all come from a boy aged 2 to 10 in good health and CMV-seronegative. The CDR3 runs from the conserved cysteine through the conserved F or W. Fields, in order: D gene, J gene, clone size, V gene, CDR3 protein, CDR3 DNA. A D gene is named only where the DNA matches it firmly. The listing skips clone size in some rows; elsewhere it reads once, few, many or a size class.

NA	TRBJ2-2	NA	TRBV11-2	CASSLGGGNTGELFF	TGTGCCAGCAGCTTGGGAGGGGGGAACACCGGGGAGCTGTTTTTT
TRBD2	TRBJ2-6	once	TRBV9	CASSPRGRDYFVSSGANVLTF	TGTGCCAGCAGCCCCCGGGGTAGGGACTACTTCGTAAGCTCTGGGGCCAACGTCCTGACTTTC
NA	TRBJ2-1	NA	TRBV7-9	CASSATGISEQFF	TGTGCCAGCAGCGCCACAGGGATAAGTGAGCAGTTCTTC
TRBD1	TRBJ2-7	NA	TRBV6-5	CASSYDRGEQYF	TGTGCCAGCAGTTACGACAGGGGCGAGCAGTACTTC
NA	TRBJ2-2	NA	TRBV19	CASNSGNTGELFF	TGTGCCAGTAATAGCGGTAACACCGGGGAGCTGTTTTTT
TRBD2	TRBJ2-7	NA	TRBV7-2	CASSRTSGALREQYF	TGTGCCAGCAGTCGGACTAGCGGGGCTCTACGTGAGCAGTACTTC
NA	TRBJ1-2	NA	TRBV5-6	CASSYILSTGRGYTF	TGTGCCAGCAGTTATATCCTATCGACTGGGAGAGGGTACACCTTC
NA	TRBJ2-7	NA	TRBV25-1	CASSEQGSTYEQYF	TGTGCCAGCAGTGAACAGGGGAGCACCTACGAGCAGTACTTC
NA	TRBJ1-2	NA	TRBV2	CASTMGVENYGYTF	TGTGCCAGCACGATGGGAGTCGAGAACTATGGCTACACCTTC
NA	TRBJ1-1	few	TRBV2	CASTRGRAAGTEAFF	TGTGCCAGCACCCGGGGACGGGCCGCGGGGACTGAAGCTTTCTTT
NA	TRBJ2-1	NA	TRBV6-4	CASSDGEAKQFF	TGTGCCAGCAGTGACGGCGAGGCAAAGCAGTTCTTC
TRBD2	TRBJ2-7	NA	TRBV6-5	CASSYSPGGGYEQYF	TGTGCCAGCAGTTACTCCCCTGGCGGGGGTTACGAGCAGTACTTC
NA	TRBJ2-7	NA	TRBV12-5	CASGLARGYSYEQYF	TGTGCTAGTGGTTTGGCACGGGGGTACTCCTACGAGCAGTACTTC
TRBD2	TRBJ2-1	NA	TRBV7-9	CASSTTGTSGRGSYNEQFF	TGTGCCAGCAGCACTACCGGGACTAGCGGGAGAGGCTCCTACAATGAGCAGTTCTTC
TRBD2	TRBJ2-1	NA	TRBV2	CASSDLAGGDNEQFF	TGTGCCAGCAGTGACCTGGCGGGGGGCGACAATGAGCAGTTCTTC
TRBD1	TRBJ1-1	NA	TRBV5-1	CASSSQTGDTEAFF	TGCGCCAGCAGCTCTCAGACAGGGGACACTGAAGCTTTCTTT
NA	TRBJ1-2	once	TRBV27	CASRLSRGLSYGYTF	TGTGCCAGCAGGCTATCCAGGGGCCTCTCCTATGGCTACACCTTC
TRBD1	TRBJ2-7	NA	TRBV29-1	CSVRQGAQEQYF	TGCAGCGTTAGGCAGGGGGCGCAGGAGCAGTACTTC
TRBD2	TRBJ2-7	NA	TRBV4-1	CASSQVAGVSTYEQYF	TGCGCCAGCAGCCAGGTAGCGGGAGTATCAACCTACGAGCAGTACTTC
NA	TRBJ2-7	NA	TRBV27	CASSHIGSYGLSSYEQYF	TGTGCCAGCAGCCACATAGGGAGTTACGGACTTAGCTCCTACGAGCAGTACTTC
TRBD1	TRBJ2-2	NA	TRBV4-1	CASSQGVHTGGTGELFF	TGCGCCAGCAGCCAAGGAGTACATACAGGGGGCACCGGGGAGCTGTTTTTT
NA	TRBJ1-2	NA	TRBV5-1	CASSSRRGARVF	TGCGCCAGCAGCTCTCGGCGGGGCGCGAGGGTTTTC
TRBD2	TRBJ2-5	NA	TRBV25-1	CASWTRLAGEETQYF	TGTGCCAGCTGGACGAGACTAGCGGGAGAAGAGACCCAGTACTTC
TRBD2	TRBJ2-5	NA	TRBV9	CASSGALGLAGETQYF	TGTGCCAGCAGCGGCGCCCTGGGACTAGCGGGAGAGACCCAGTACTTC
NA	TRBJ2-6	NA	TRBV11-2	CASRYGVSSGANVLTF	TGTGCCAGCAGATACGGTGTGTCCTCTGGGGCCAACGTCCTGACTTTC